Below, 30 T cell receptor beta chains from the same sample are listed, as sequenced in a study of blood T cell repertoires in COVID-19. TCRdb's copy holds only in-frame clones and misses some; the assay was immunoSEQ multiplex PCR. The sample lists some 120,000 clones; about 86% were seen once. Input material: peripheral blood. These receptors were taken from a woman between 50 and 59 years old with acute or convalescent COVID-19.

This sequence joins TRBV13 and TRBJ2-7; 7 bases are shared with TRBD1. Germline CDR1 reads PRHDT; CDR2 reads FYEKMQ (reference sequence). Trimming cost V 2 bases and J 2 bases; bases outside gene matches: 6. This CDR3 has 15 amino acids. The CDR3 nucleotides are TGTGCCAGCAGCTTAATGGGACAGCCAACCTACGAGCAGTACTTC. This codes for CASSLMGQPTYEQYF.

This clone was picked up a small number of times. V and J are TRBV19 and TRBJ1-1; no definite D call. Germline lookup yields CDR1 LNHDA and CDR2 SQIVND (reference sequence). CDR3 length equals 14 residues. Trimming took off 3 bases at V and 2 bases at J, with 10 bases between the two ends. CDR3 protein: CASSIEAANTEAFF. The CDR3 region has the DNA TGTGCCAGTAGTATTGAGGCAGCAAACACTGAAGCTTTCTTT.

The chain joins TRBV5-1 to TRBJ2-3, with 7 bases aligning to TRBD2. This CDR3 comprises 14 residues. Trimming removed 5 bases from V and 2 bases from J; junction bases left unmatched: 5. CDR1 SGHRS and CDR2 YFSETQ come from the germline V gene. CDR3: CASRGEGYTDTQYF. The CDR3 coding sequence is TGCGCCAGCAGGGGGGAGGGATACACAGATACGCAGTATTTT.

J is TRBJ2-1 and V is TRBV7-7; 9 nucleotides line up with TRBD2. The CDR3 contains 16 residues. V lost 5 bases, J lost 1 base, and 6 bases stayed unmatched. From germline, CDR1 is SSHAT and CDR2 FNYEAQ (reference sequence). The CDR3 is CASSQSLAGSYNEQFF. CDR3 coding DNA: TGTGCCAGCAGCCAAAGTCTAGCGGGATCCTACAATGAGCAGTTCTTC.

The count of this clone is one. The chain employs TRBV19 and TRBJ1-1; tentative D call: TRBD1 (6 bases). Germline CDR1 reads LNHDA; CDR2 reads SQIVND (reference sequence). Trimming removed 5 bases at V and 6 bases at J, with 10 bases between. This CDR3 contains 12 residues. The CDR3 coding sequence is TGTGCCAGTAGTGGAGACAGGCCTGAAGCTTTCTTT. Protein: CASSGDRPEAFF. Full variable domain (remainder filled in from reference TRBV19 and TRBJ1-1): DGGITQSPKYLFRKEGQNVTLSCEQNLNHDAMYWYRQDPGQGLRLIYYSQIVNDFQKGDIAEGYSVSREKKESFPLTVTSAQKNPTAFYLCASSGDRPEAFFGQGTRLTVV.

The chain couples TRBV25-1 to TRBJ2-1, with 10 positions matching TRBD1. The junction had 1 base not matched to a gene; V was cut back by 4 bases and J by 7 bases. The CDR3 contains 13 residues. Germline values: CDR1 MGHDK, CDR2 SYGVNS. CDR3: CASSGQGANEQFF. The DNA of the CDR3 is TGTGCCAGCAGTGGACAGGGGGCTAATGAGCAGTTCTTC.

This clone was seen once. This sequence joins TRBV7-2 and TRBJ2-4; 7 bases match TRBD2. The CDR3 has 14 residues. The germline V gene encodes CDR1 SGHTA and CDR2 FQGNSA. V dropped 5 bases and J dropped 6; count of bases not matched to a gene: 7. The CDR3 DNA reads TGTGCCAGCAGCCTTTCGGGGGGACGAAACATTCAGTACTTC. This translates into CASSLSGGRNIQYF.

The J gene is TRBJ2-5, the V gene TRBV10-1, with TRBD1 identical over 11 bases. Germline V CDR1 and CDR2: WNHNN, SYGVQD (reference sequence). The CDR3 consists of 18 residues. V gave up 6 bases and J gave up 9 bases; unmatched junction bases: 21. CDR3 in DNA: TGCGCCAGCAGGGCTCCGGGACAGGGGGTCTTGGTTCTCTTGGCCCAGTACTTC. Translating gives CASRAPGQGVLVLLAQYF.

The rearrangement uses TRBV29-1 and TRBJ1-5, with TRBD1 matching over 9 bases. The CDR3 consists of 13 residues. Germline V gives CDR1 SQVTM, CDR2 ANQGSEA. The junction had 7 bases not matched to a gene; V was cut back by 6 bases and J by 7 bases. The CDR3 DNA is TGCAGCGTGAAACAGGGGGCCGAACAGCCCCAGCATTTT. Encoded protein: CSVKQGAEQPQHF. Full variable domain (rest looked up from reference TRBV29-1 and TRBJ1-5): SAVISQKPSRDICQRGTSLTIQCQVDSQVTMMFWYRQQPGQSLTLIATANQGSEATYESGFVIDKFPISRPNLTFSTLTVSNMSPEDSSIYLCSVKQGAEQPQHFGDGTRLSIL.

This clone was observed a handful of times. The chain couples TRBV30 to TRBJ2-7, with 7 bases lining up with TRBD2. Trimming took 0 bases from V and 4 from J; bases not matched to a gene: 15. The CDR3 has 17 amino acids. The germline CDR1 and CDR2 sequences are GTSNPN and SVGIG (reference sequence). The CDR3 loop is CAWSVGLLISGNYEQYF. In DNA, the CDR3 is TGTGCCTGGAGTGTAGGACTGTTGATAAGCGGGAATTACGAGCAGTACTTC.

This chain joins TRBV5-1 and TRBJ1-4, with D unresolved. The germline gives CDR1 SGHRS, CDR2 YFSETQ. V was clipped by 2 bases and J by 3 bases, with 5 bases between them. The CDR3 loop spans 13 amino acids. CDR3 in DNA: TGCGCCAGCAGCTTTACTGCTAATGAAAAACTGTTTTTT. Protein: CASSFTANEKLFF.

The chain is built from TRBV6-1 and TRBJ1-5, with D tentatively TRBD1 (5 bases). The CDR3 covers 17 residues. Trimming pared 2 bases from V and 0 bases from J, leaving 14 bases between. Germline V gives CDR1 MNHNS, CDR2 SASEGT. The CDR3 protein is CASSETNRLNSNQPQHF. As DNA, the CDR3 is TGTGCCAGCAGTGAAACGAACAGGCTGAATAGCAATCAGCCCCAGCATTTT.

The V gene is TRBV27, the J gene TRBJ1-1, with D tentatively TRBD1 (5 bases). Between the trimmed V and J ends, which lost 0 bases and 4 bases, there was a span of 9 bases. The CDR3 has 14 residues. The germline V gene encodes CDR1 MNHEY and CDR2 SMNVEV (reference sequence). CDR3 amino acids: CASSLSGGTTEAFF. As DNA, the CDR3 is TGTGCCAGCAGTTTATCGGGGGGTACCACTGAAGCTTTCTTT.

This clone appeared a single time. The chain carries TRBV4-1 and TRBJ2-7; TRBD2 aligns across 9 bases. The CDR3 contains 16 residues. Germline V gene sequence: CDR1 MGHRA, CDR2 YSYEKL. With V trimmed by 4 bases and J by 2 bases, 9 bases remained unmatched. CDR3 DNA sequence: TGCGCCAGCAGCCCATTCCCTAGCGGGGCCCCCTACGAGCAGTACTTC. Translated: CASSPFPSGAPYEQYF.

The genes are TRBV20-1 and TRBJ1-4; D ambiguous. CDR3 length: 11 residues. V lost 5 bases and J 7 bases, leaving 8 bases between the germline ends. Germline V lookup: CDR1 DFQATT, CDR2 SNEGSKA (reference sequence). CDR3 sequence reads: CSALEVEKLFF. The CDR3 DNA follows: TGCAGTGCTTTAGAAGTTGAAAAACTGTTTTTT.

The chain couples TRBV6-5 to TRBJ1-2; D gene unclear. The ends were cut back, 10 bases at V and 5 bases at J, with 11 bases in the middle. Germline V CDR1 and CDR2: MNHEY, SVGAGI. The CDR3 loop spans 11 amino acids. The CDR3 protein is CAIEWAYGYTF. DNA for the CDR3: TGTGCCATAGAGTGGGCATATGGCTACACCTTC.

V gene TRBV9 combines with J gene TRBJ2-4; 9 nucleotides agree with TRBD2. There are 13 residues in the CDR3. J was trimmed by 16 bases and V by 0 bases; bases with no gene match: 8. The germline V gene encodes CDR1 SGDLS and CDR2 YYNGEE. In nucleotides, the CDR3 is TGTGCCAGCAGCGTAGGATTGACGGGACTAGCCTACTTC. It specifies CASSVGLTGLAYF.

This chain links TRBV14 with TRBJ2-2; D may be TRBD1 (5 bases). From germline, CDR1 is SGHDN and CDR2 FVKESK. The V gene lost 7 bases and the J gene lost 4 bases, with 22 bases spanning the gap. CDR3 size: 17 residues. CDR3 nucleotides: TGTGCCAGCAACCGACAGCACTACACCCCGGGCACCGGGGAGCTGTTTTTT. Translating it yields CASNRQHYTPGTGELFF.

V usage is TRBV10-2 and J usage is TRBJ2-7, with 9 nucleotides matching TRBD2. Germline V gene sequence: CDR1 WSHSY, CDR2 SAAADI. The CDR3 loop spans 14 amino acids. Trimming at V came to 6 bases and at J to 3 bases, leaving 6 bases not matched to a gene. The DNA of the CDR3 is TGCGCCAGCAGGCCGGGACTAGCCGGCTACGAGCAGTACTTC. It is translated as CASRPGLAGYEQYF.

This clone was detected only once. V is TRBV6-5 and J is TRBJ1-5; D is possibly TRBD1 (5 bases). The CDR3 length is 15 residues. Germline V CDR1 and CDR2: MNHEY, SVGAGI. With 3 bases removed from V and 1 base from J, the gap between germline ends came to 10 bases. CDR3 in DNA: TGTGCCAGCAGTTATAGCGGGGGGAGCAATCAGCCCCAGCATTTT. Translation gives CASSYSGGSNQPQHF.

This chain connects TRBV5-6 to TRBJ2-5; perhaps TRBD2 as D (6 bases). The length of the CDR3 is 14 residues. Looked up from germline, CDR1 is SGHDT and CDR2 is YYEEEE. V was shortened by 6 bases and J by 2 bases, with 14 bases between the two germline ends. CDR3 region: CASTTWGEQETQYF. In nucleotides, the CDR3 is TGTGCCAGCACCACGTGGGGGGAGCAAGAGACCCAGTACTTC.

The chain's CDR3 is CAIQGATEAFF. In nucleotides, the CDR3 is TGTGCCATACAGGGGGCCACTGAAGCTTTCTTT. This chain joins TRBV28 and TRBJ1-1, with 9 bases matching TRBD1. Germline CDR1 is MDHEN and CDR2 is SYDVKM. Trimming took 10 bases from V and 4 from J; bases not matched to a gene: 1. The CDR3 loop spans 11 amino acids.

The gene calls are TRBV11-2 and TRBJ2-2, with a weak D call TRBD2 (6 bases). The CDR3 runs to 15 residues. CDR1 and CDR2 (germline): SGHAT, FQNNGV. Trimming removed 5 bases from V and 3 bases from J, with 13 bases in between. The CDR3, as DNA: TGTGCCAGCAGCCGGGGGTCGACCTACACCGGGGAGCTGTTTTTT. Amino acids: CASSRGSTYTGELFF.

V and J are TRBV18 and TRBJ1-3; D is perhaps TRBD1 (5 bases). The length of the CDR3 is 16 residues. V shed 0 bases and J shed 4 bases, with 13 bases lying between them. Germline CDR1 and CDR2: KGHSH and LQKENI. The CDR3 loop is CASSPPMTVAGNTIYF. The CDR3 region has the DNA TGTGCCAGCTCACCACCGATGACAGTTGCCGGAAACACCATATATTTT. Full variable domain (remainder filled in from reference TRBV18 and TRBJ1-3): NAGVMQNPRHLVRRRGQEARLRCSPMKGHSHVYWYRQLPEEGLKFMVYLQKENIIDESGMPKERFSAEFPKEGPSILRIQQVVRGDSAAYFCASSPPMTVAGNTIYFGEGSWLTVV.

This chain connects TRBV29-1 to TRBJ2-7; weak D call: TRBD2 (5 bases). Between the trimmed V and J ends, which lost 5 bases and 3 bases, there was a span of 8 bases. Germline lookup yields CDR1 SQVTM and CDR2 ANQGSEA. The CDR3 has 11 residues. The CDR3 DNA reads TGCAGCGTTCGGGGTGACTACGAGCAGTACTTC. This encodes CSVRGDYEQYF.

The chain has TRBV10-3 and TRBJ1-2; 7 positions agree with TRBD1. Germline V gene sequence: CDR1 ENHRY, CDR2 SYGVKD. The J segment lost 5 bases and the V segment lost 0 bases, leaving 9 bases of the junction unmatched. The CDR3 covers 16 residues. In DNA, the CDR3 is TGTGCCATCAGTGAGTCAGGGGGCTTGGAAATTTATGGCTACACCTTC. This codes for CAISESGGLEIYGYTF.

This chain links TRBV28 with TRBJ2-7, with 11 bases identical to TRBD1. V lost 6 bases, J lost 3 bases, and 4 bases stayed unmatched. Per germline, CDR1 MDHEN and CDR2 SYDVKM. This CDR3 spans 14 amino acids. The CDR3 spells CASSPGTGGYEQYF. The CDR3 region has the DNA TGTGCCAGCAGCCCAGGGACAGGGGGCTACGAGCAGTACTTC.

This chain joins TRBV6-5 and TRBJ1-2; D ambiguous. Between the trimmed V and J ends, which lost 6 bases and 5 bases, there was a span of 13 bases. CDR3 length: 13 amino acids. Germline-derived CDR1 and CDR2 are MNHEY and SVGAGI. The DNA of the CDR3 is TGTGCCAGCAGCCGCGCCGGGATTTATGGCTACACCTTC. It yields the protein CASSRAGIYGYTF.

The rearrangement joins TRBV6-4 to TRBJ1-1, with 9 bases aligning to TRBD1. Trimming at V came to 6 bases and at J to 5 bases, leaving 4 bases not matched to a gene. Germline V lookup: CDR1 MRHNA, CDR2 SNTAGT. The CDR3 sequence is 13 residues long. CDR3 residues: CASRGGQGTEAFF. The CDR3 DNA reads as TGTGCCAGCAGGGGGGGACAGGGAACTGAAGCTTTCTTT.

The chain carries TRBV21-1 and TRBJ2-2; the table names TRBD2, a call not compared with the DNA. TRBV21-1 is classified as a pseudogene. This CDR3 is built from 23 residues. The CDR3 loop reads CASSRPVSFSFTGRGSNTGELFF. The DNA for the CDR3 is TGTGCCAGCAGCAGACCAGTCTCCTTTTCCTTTACGGGGAGGGGCTCGAACACCGGGGAGCTGTTTTTT.